These 26 T cell receptor beta chains came from one sample sequenced in a study of blood T cells in healthy people across ages. A second about 7 to 12 cycle PCR used barcoded and J-beta primers. TCRdb used MiXCR to reprocess the 5' RACE reads, holding one entry per CDR3 protein. This table holds some 1.7 million distinct CDR3 sequences, 25% to 30% found once. The sequencing input was blood. The receptors were gathered from a woman aged 25 to 39 in good health.

This rearrangement joins TRBV15 to TRBJ1-2; 9 nucleotides align to TRBD1. CDR3 size: 15 residues. Germline V gene lookup returns CDR1 LNHNV and CDR2 YYDKDF (reference sequence). V shed 0 bases and J 4 bases; nucleotides not matched to a gene: 3. The CDR3 DNA follows: TGTGCCACCAGCAGAGAAACAGGGGGCGGCTATGGCTACACCTTC. Amino acid sequence: CATSRETGGGYGYTF. The full variable domain, completed using reference TRBV15 and TRBJ1-2, is DAMVIQNPRYQVTQFGKPVTLSCSQTLNHNVMYWYQQKSSQAPKLLFHYYDKDFNNEADTPDNFQSRRPNTSFCFLDIRSPGLGDTAMYLCATSRETGGGYGYTFGSGTRLTVV.

The chain carries TRBV4-1 and TRBJ1-5; D is ambiguous. The CDR3 is 15 amino acids. Germline CDR1 and CDR2: MGHRA and YSYEKL. Trimming took 3 bases from V and 2 from J, leaving 11 bases between them. The CDR3 bases are TGCGCCAGCAGCCACCCGGCAACGGGCAATCAGCCCCAGCATTTT. Amino acids: CASSHPATGNQPQHF.

This clonotype occurred many times. This chain joins TRBV29-1 and TRBJ2-7; TRBD2 aligns across 8 bases. With V trimmed by 0 bases and J by 1 base, 5 bases remained unmatched. Germline lookup yields CDR1 SQVTM and CDR2 ANQGSEA. The CDR3 runs 15 residues. The CDR3 region is CSVEDPAGDSYEQYF. The CDR3 nucleotides are TGCAGCGTTGAAGATCCAGCGGGGGATTCCTACGAGCAGTACTTC.

This chain joins TRBV27 and TRBJ1-1; TRBD1 agrees at 10 bases. The CDR3 is made up of 16 amino acids. Germline-derived CDR1 and CDR2 are MNHEY and SMNVEV (reference sequence). The ends lost 5 bases at V and 3 bases at J; junction bases unmatched: 9. CDR3 region: CASSPQTGGAYTEAFF. In DNA, the CDR3 is TGTGCCAGCAGTCCTCAGACAGGGGGCGCATACACTGAAGCTTTCTTT.

This clonotype was seen a few times. The chain employs TRBV7-2 and TRBJ2-3; D not certain. The CDR3 runs 13 residues. V was trimmed by 3 bases and J by 5 bases, leaving 9 bases between them. CDR1 SGHTA and CDR2 FQGNSA come from the germline V gene. The CDR3 loop is CTSSFQRQDTQYF. The CDR3 nucleotides are TGTACCAGCAGCTTCCAGAGGCAAGATACGCAGTATTTT.

This clonotype was seen repeatedly, ten times or more. The chain carries TRBV7-9 and TRBJ2-7, with unresolved D. V was trimmed by 5 bases and J by 7 bases, leaving 15 bases between them. The V gene's germline CDR1 is SEHNR and CDR2 FQNEAQ (reference sequence). The CDR3 totals 13 residues. The CDR3 region has the DNA TGTGCCAGCAGCCCCACTATGGCGACGGAGCAGTACTTC. This gives the protein CASSPTMATEQYF.

The chain uses TRBV5-1 and TRBJ2-1; 14 bases are shared with TRBD2. Looked up from germline, CDR1 is SGHRS and CDR2 is YFSETQ. This CDR3 is 16 amino acids long. V lost 4 bases, J lost 6 bases, and 6 bases stayed unmatched. The CDR3, as DNA: TGCGCCAGCAGCCAGCCGGGACTAGCGGGAGTCAATGAGCAGTTCTTC. Translation: CASSQPGLAGVNEQFF.

The V call is TRBV3-1, the J call TRBJ2-7; 15 nucleotides align to TRBD2. The DNA matches TRBJ2-5 better at its end, which makes the J call doubtful. Germline CDR1 and CDR2: LGHDT and YNNKEL (reference sequence). The CDR3 is 17 amino acids. Here the CDR3 DNA reads TGTGCCAGCAGCCGAGGACTAGCGGGAGGGAGGTTCGAGACCCAGTACTTC. As protein: CASSRGLAGGRFETQYF.

This clonotype was counted at least ten times. V gene TRBV12-3 or TRBV12-4 combines with J gene TRBJ2-4, with TRBD2 identical over 7 bases. Trimming at V came to 3 bases and at J to 0 bases, leaving 5 bases not matched to a gene. The CDR3 loop spans 16 amino acids. The CDR3 bases are TGTGCCAGCAGTTTCGGTCTAGCGGTAGCCAAAAACATTCAGTACTTC. This sequence encodes CASSFGLAVAKNIQYF.

There are many counts of this clonotype. This chain uses TRBV20-1 with TRBJ2-7; D might be TRBD1 (6 bases). Germline V gene data show CDR1 as DFQATT and CDR2 as SNEGSKA (reference sequence). V was cut by 6 bases and J by 2 bases, with 11 bases left in between. This CDR3 region has 12 residues. The CDR3: CSATDRTYEQYF. The CDR3 coding sequence is TGCAGTGCCACCGACAGGACCTACGAGCAGTACTTC.

The rearrangement links TRBV20-1 to TRBJ2-1, with 9 bases matching TRBD2. The CDR3 runs 16 residues. Germline lookup yields CDR1 DFQATT and CDR2 SNEGSKA (reference sequence). V was pared by 6 bases and J by 1 base, with 10 bases of the junction left unmatched. The CDR3 is CSAPSRLAGSYNEQFF. The DNA of the CDR3 is TGCAGTGCCCCAAGTCGGCTAGCGGGGTCCTACAATGAGCAGTTCTTC.

This clonotype was recorded a few times. The J gene is TRBJ2-7, the V gene TRBV7-3; the D gene is possibly TRBD2 (5 bases). Germline CDR1 and CDR2: SGHTA and FQGTGA. CDR3 length: 13 residues. The germline V and J ends were trimmed by 5 bases and 7 bases, with 15 bases remaining between them. Here the CDR3 reads CASSPRSGEEQYF. The CDR3, as DNA: TGTGCCAGCAGCCCTCGGTCTGGGGAGGAGCAGTACTTC.

This clonotype was recorded many times. The chain links TRBV20-1 to TRBJ2-7, with D perhaps matching TRBD1 (5 bases). Trimming shortened V by 0 bases and J by 3 bases, and 15 bases separated the two germline ends. This CDR3 has 15 amino acids. Germline assignment: CDR1 DFQATT and CDR2 SNEGSKA (reference sequence). The CDR3 sequence: CSARDPGHKIYEQYF. The CDR3 coding sequence is TGCAGTGCTAGAGATCCAGGACACAAAATCTACGAGCAGTACTTC.

The J gene is TRBJ2-1, the V gene TRBV20-1; D might be TRBD1 (6 bases). V was trimmed by 6 bases and J by 4 bases, leaving 16 bases between them. The germline V gene encodes CDR1 DFQATT and CDR2 SNEGSKA (reference sequence). This CDR3 spans 14 amino acids. The CDR3 protein is CSAAGTRQYNEQFF. DNA of the CDR3: TGCAGTGCCGCCGGGACAAGGCAATACAATGAGCAGTTCTTC.

The chain links TRBV5-1 to TRBJ1-2; possible D gene TRBD1, 6 bases. The CDR3 consists of 15 residues. V was cut by 0 bases and J by 7 bases, with 16 bases left in between. CDR1 and CDR2 (germline): SGHRS, YFSETQ. The CDR3 reads CASSLETGTSGGYTF. CDR3 DNA sequence: TGCGCCAGCAGCTTGGAAACCGGGACAAGTGGTGGCTACACCTTC.

The V gene is TRBV10-3, the J gene TRBJ1-1; TRBD1 matches 9 bases. The CDR3 is 14 residues long. The V segment lost 2 bases and the J segment 7 bases; nucleotides outside the gene matches: 5. Per the germline V gene, CDR1 is ENHRY and CDR2 is SYGVKD. CDR3: CAISERDRVVEAFF. CDR3 nucleotide sequence: TGTGCCATCAGTGAGCGGGACAGGGTTGTTGAAGCTTTCTTT.

V is TRBV6-5 and J is TRBJ2-1; 9 positions agree with TRBD2. Germline loops: CDR1 MNHEY, CDR2 SVGAGI. The trim removed 11 bases at V and 3 bases at J, leaving 5 bases unmatched. This CDR3 has 13 residues. The CDR3 loop reads CASGRGGYNEQFF. The CDR3 DNA reads TGTGCCTCAGGGCGGGGGGGCTACAATGAGCAGTTCTTC.

This clonotype was recorded many times. This chain connects TRBV7-9 to TRBJ2-4; D call uncertain. TRBJ2-7 explains the end of the DNA better; the J call may be wrong. This CDR3 has 15 amino acids. Germline CDR1 is SEHNR and CDR2 is FQNEAQ (reference sequence). The CDR3 sequence is CASSAQTTTAYEQYF. The CDR3 nucleotides are TGTGCCAGCAGCGCACAGACGACGACCGCCTACGAGCAGTACTTC.

As for this clonotype: It may be a read error: a sequence one base away is much more abundant. This sequence joins TRBV4-2 and TRBJ1-1; perhaps TRBD1 as D (5 bases). The length of the CDR3 is 15 residues. CDR1 is LGHNA, CDR2 YNFKEQ, per germline. CDR3 loop: CARSQEVGGNTEAFF. The CDR3 bases are TGTGCCCGCAGCCAAGAGGTTGGGGGAAACACTGAAGCTTTCTTT.

The chain has TRBV2 and TRBJ2-1; D is unresolved. V was pared by 3 bases and J by 15 bases, with 12 bases between. Germline CDR1 is SNHLY and CDR2 is FYNNEI. The CDR3 runs to 11 residues. This CDR3 is CASSDGVTSFF. CDR3 nucleotides: TGTGCCAGCAGTGATGGGGTTACTTCGTTCTTC.

This clonotype has ten or more counts. The V gene is TRBV7-2, the J gene TRBJ2-7; D unclear. Looked up from germline, CDR1 is SGHTA and CDR2 is FQGNSA. The CDR3 is 14 residues long. With 4 bases removed from V and 2 bases from J, the gap between germline ends came to 12 bases. CDR3 loop: CASSSGWNTYEQYF. Written as DNA, the CDR3 is TGTGCCAGCAGCTCCGGCTGGAATACCTACGAGCAGTACTTC.

The J gene is TRBJ2-7, the V gene TRBV2, with TRBD1 matching over 8 bases. This CDR3 contains 14 residues. V shed 7 bases and J 3 bases; nucleotides not matched to a gene: 8. The germline V gene encodes CDR1 SNHLY and CDR2 FYNNEI. The CDR3 reads CASTDREGDYEQYF. The CDR3 DNA sequence: TGTGCCAGCACGGACAGGGAAGGAGACTACGAGCAGTACTTC.

At least ten counts were recorded for this clonotype. This chain connects TRBV6-5 to TRBJ2-7, with D perhaps matching TRBD1 or TRBD2 (7 bases each). V shed 0 bases and J shed 5 bases, with 11 bases lying between them. CDR3 length equals 14 residues. Per germline, CDR1 MNHEY and CDR2 SVGAGI. Written as DNA, the CDR3 is TGTGCCAGCAGTTACTCGGCAGGGGGGGACGAGCAGTACTTC. Residues: CASSYSAGGDEQYF.

As to this clonotype: A much larger clone is a single base away; this may be a read error. The CDR3 here is CASSWEIYEQYF. In DNA, the CDR3 is TGTGCCAGCAGCTGGGAGATCTACGAGCAGTACTTC. The chain joins TRBV11-2 to TRBJ2-7, with D possibly TRBD2 on 5 matching bases. This CDR3 contains 12 residues. The V and J ends lost 4 bases and 3 bases respectively, with 7 bases between them. Germline lookup yields CDR1 SGHAT and CDR2 FQNNGV.

The rearrangement links TRBV2 to TRBJ1-5, with no clear D. V lost 3 bases and J 5 bases, leaving 11 bases between the germline ends. Germline CDR1 and CDR2: SNHLY and FYNNEI. This CDR3 is built from 14 residues. The CDR3 protein is CASSDRRIDQPQHF. The CDR3 bases are TGTGCCAGCAGTGATCGGCGGATAGATCAGCCCCAGCATTTT.

This chain uses TRBV6-6 with TRBJ2-1, with D possibly being TRBD2 (5 bases). V was clipped by 8 bases and J by 5 bases, with 22 bases between them. Germline V gene sequence: CDR1 MNHNY, CDR2 SVGAGI (reference sequence). CDR3 length: 16 amino acids. CDR3 amino acids: CASRLPPAETNNEQFF. CDR3 coding DNA: TGTGCCAGCCGTTTACCTCCAGCGGAGACGAACAATGAGCAGTTCTTC.